These 23 T cell receptor beta chains were sequenced from one sample in a study of blood T cell repertoires in COVID-19. Measured with immunoSEQ multiplex PCR; TCRdb has only the in-frame clones, and not every one. The data hold 110,000 to 150,000 clones, with around 85% observed a single time. Sequencing used peripheral blood. Receptor source: a middle-aged man with acute or convalescent COVID-19.

This chain connects TRBV6-5 to TRBJ1-4; D perhaps matches TRBD1 (6 bases). The CDR3 totals 14 residues. Germline-derived CDR1 and CDR2 are MNHEY and SVGAGI. Trimming left V 5 bases short and J 0 bases short, with 7 bases between. The CDR3: CASSTGSTNEKLFF. In DNA, the CDR3 is TGTGCCAGCAGTACAGGGTCAACTAATGAAAAACTGTTTTTT.

In this sample, this clone turned up a few times. The V call is TRBV24-1, the J call TRBJ1-6; 8 positions match TRBD1. With V trimmed by 3 bases and J by 3 bases, 3 bases remained unmatched. CDR1 is KGHDR and CDR2 is SFDVKD in the germline V gene. The CDR3 loop spans 16 amino acids. CDR3 nucleotides: TGTGCCACCAGTGATCCCGGGACAGGCTATAATTCACCCCTCCACTTT. Protein product: CATSDPGTGYNSPLHF.

The rearrangement uses TRBV27 and TRBJ2-2, with D unclear. With 7 bases removed from V and 5 bases from J, the gap between germline ends came to 11 bases. This CDR3 contains 13 residues. Germline CDR1 MNHEY, CDR2 SMNVEV (reference sequence). The CDR3: CASTRHGTGELFF. DNA for the CDR3: TGTGCCAGCACCCGACATGGGACCGGGGAGCTGTTTTTT.

This CDR3 reads CASSTRTGSEQYF. DNA of the CDR3: TGTGCCAGCAGCACCCGGACAGGGAGCGAGCAGTACTTC. The V call is TRBV13, the J call TRBJ2-7; TRBD1 matches at 8 bases. This CDR3 is 13 amino acids long. After removal of 5 bases from V and 6 bases from J, the junction contained 6 bases not matched to a gene. Germline loops: CDR1 PRHDT, CDR2 FYEKMQ (reference sequence).

The chain recombines TRBV11-3 with TRBJ2-5; D call uncertain. Germline values: CDR1 SGHNT, CDR2 YENEEA. The V and J ends lost 6 bases and 5 bases respectively, with 7 bases between them. The CDR3 is 11 residues long. The CDR3 loop is CASSNSETQYF. The CDR3 bases are TGTGCCAGCAGTAATTCGGAGACCCAGTACTTC.

The chain employs TRBV19 and TRBJ1-5, with a weak D call TRBD1 (5 bases). CDR1 and CDR2 (germline): LNHDA, SQIVND (reference sequence). The ends were cut back, 4 bases at V and 7 bases at J, with 17 bases in the middle. This CDR3 is built from 15 residues. The CDR3 DNA sequence: TGTGCCAGTAGTAGGAACTACCAGCGGGGGCAGCCCCAGCATTTT. Amino acids: CASSRNYQRGQPQHF.

Worth noting for this clone: At one end the junction does not follow the germline gene, possibly because of a read error. This chain uses TRBV9 with TRBJ1-5; a weak D match, TRBD1 (6 bases). The CDR3 is 14 residues long. CDR1 and CDR2 from the germline V gene are SGDLS and YYNGEE. DNA for the CDR3: TGTGCCCGCAGCGTAGGGGGGGGGAATCAGCCCCAGCATTTT. Translating it yields CARSVGGGNQPQHF.

This clone was detected only a few times. The V gene is TRBV19, the J gene TRBJ1-4; TRBD1 agrees at 9 bases. The CDR3 length is 15 residues. The V segment lost 3 bases and the J segment 8 bases; nucleotides outside the gene matches: 7. Germline lookup yields CDR1 LNHDA and CDR2 SQIVND (reference sequence). The CDR3 here is CASSIGDRAYEKLFF. For the CDR3, the DNA is TGTGCCAGTAGTATTGGGGACAGGGCTTACGAAAAACTGTTTTTT.

The chain has TRBV7-9 and TRBJ1-3, with a possible D match to TRBD1 (5 bases). This CDR3 is built from 14 residues. The V gene's germline CDR1 is SEHNR and CDR2 FQNEAQ (reference sequence). V dropped 5 bases and J dropped 0 bases, with 8 bases sitting between them. The DNA for the CDR3 is TGTGCCAGCAGCCGAGACAGCTCTGGAAACACCATATATTTT. It encodes CASSRDSSGNTIYF.

V and J are TRBV10-3 and TRBJ1-1, with D perhaps matching TRBD1 (5 bases). The germline V and J ends were trimmed by 4 bases and 5 bases, with 11 bases remaining between them. Germline CDR1 and CDR2: ENHRY and SYGVKD. The CDR3 extends over 13 amino acids. The CDR3 loop is CAISVVGQTEAFF. In nucleotides, the CDR3 is TGTGCCATCAGTGTGGTCGGACAAACTGAAGCTTTCTTT.

The count of this clone is one. The V and J genes are TRBV11-2 and TRBJ2-1; maybe TRBD1 (6 bases). Trimming pared 1 base from V and 4 bases from J, leaving 8 bases between. Germline V gene data show CDR1 as SGHAT and CDR2 as FQNNGV. This CDR3 has 14 amino acids. The CDR3 protein is CASSLGGQYNEQFF. CDR3 DNA sequence: TGTGCCAGCAGCTTAGGAGGACAGTACAATGAGCAGTTCTTC.

The chain links TRBV30 to TRBJ2-2; D is unclear. V was pared by 2 bases and J by 5 bases, with 9 bases between. Germline values: CDR1 GTSNPN, CDR2 SVGIG (reference sequence). This CDR3 comprises 13 residues. The DNA of the CDR3 is TGTGCCTGGAGTCCCCGTTTGACCGGGGAGCTGTTTTTT. Translated: CAWSPRLTGELFF.

This chain links TRBV4-1 with TRBJ2-1; D might be TRBD2 (5 bases). CDR3 length: 15 amino acids. V was pared by 5 bases and J by 6 bases, with 17 bases between. Germline V gene data show CDR1 as MGHRA and CDR2 as YSYEKL. The CDR3 loop is CASSFLWERGNEQFF. The DNA for the CDR3 is TGCGCCAGCAGCTTTTTGTGGGAGAGAGGCAATGAGCAGTTCTTC.

The genes are TRBV9 and TRBJ2-7; unclear D gene. CDR3 length: 14 residues. The germline V gene encodes CDR1 SGDLS and CDR2 YYNGEE. The V and J ends lost 0 bases and 0 bases respectively, with 7 bases between them. CDR3: CASSVESYSYEQYF. The CDR3 coding sequence is TGTGCCAGCAGCGTAGAGTCCTACTCCTACGAGCAGTACTTC.

The CDR3 is CASSLNPPSGLYNEQFF. CDR3 DNA: TGTGCCAGCAGCTTAAACCCACCTAGCGGGCTTTACAATGAGCAGTTCTTC. The genes are TRBV7-3 and TRBJ2-1; TRBD2 matches 8 bases. V lost 1 base and J lost 4; bases outside the gene matches: 9. The germline V gene has CDR1 SGHTA and CDR2 FQGTGA. This CDR3 has 17 residues.

V and J are TRBV5-1 and TRBJ2-7; 8 nucleotides align to TRBD1. Germline CDR1 is SGHRS and CDR2 is YFSETQ. CDR3 length: 16 amino acids. The V segment lost 1 base and the J segment 4 bases; nucleotides outside the gene matches: 10. The CDR3 coding sequence is TGCGCCAGCAGCTTGACCAGGACAGGGACCCTGTACGAGCAGTACTTC. Its protein product is CASSLTRTGTLYEQYF.

This chain uses TRBV24-1 with TRBJ1-5; TRBD1 matches at 10 bases. The germline V gene has CDR1 KGHDR and CDR2 SFDVKD. V was clipped by 4 bases and J by 7 bases; unmatched bases: 9. This CDR3 spans 16 amino acids. DNA of the CDR3: TGTGCCACCAGTGACACCGGGACAGGGGATTCCCAGCCCCAGCATTTT. It is translated as CATSDTGTGDSQPQHF.

CDR3 sequence (DNA): TGCAGCGTTGCAGGACAGGGGGCGAGGTTGGGTCAAGAGACCCAGTACTTC. Amino acid sequence: CSVAGQGARLGQETQYF. The chain recombines TRBV29-1 with TRBJ2-5; 11 bases match TRBD1. Germline-derived CDR1 and CDR2 are SQVTM and ANQGSEA. V gave up 4 bases and J gave up 2 bases; unmatched junction bases: 12. This CDR3 has 17 amino acids.

V usage is TRBV2 and J usage is TRBJ2-3, with TRBD2 identical over 10 bases. This CDR3 region has 15 residues. With 3 bases clipped from V and 6 bases from J, the junction kept 6 bases outside the gene matches. Germline V gene lookup returns CDR1 SNHLY and CDR2 FYNNEI. CDR3 DNA sequence: TGTGCCAGCAGTGATTTAGCGGGAGGAGCGGATACGCAGTATTTT. It yields the protein CASSDLAGGADTQYF.

This rearrangement joins TRBV11-2 to TRBJ2-3; TRBD2 aligns across 7 bases. CDR1 and CDR2 (germline): SGHAT, FQNNGV. The CDR3 contains 15 residues. V was clipped by 3 bases and J by 0 bases; unmatched bases: 3. In nucleotides, the CDR3 is TGTGCCAGCAGCTTCCCTAGCGGCAGCACAGATACGCAGTATTTT. It encodes CASSFPSGSTDTQYF.

This clone has a handful of counts. The rearrangement uses TRBV4-1 and TRBJ1-5; D might be TRBD1 (6 bases). CDR1 and CDR2 from the germline V gene are MGHRA and YSYEKL. This CDR3 is built from 15 residues. Trimming removed 4 bases at V and 4 bases at J, with 14 bases between. The DNA of the CDR3 is TGCGCCAGCAGCCTCAACAGGGAAGATAATCAGCCCCAGCATTTT. Its protein is CASSLNREDNQPQHF.

V and J are TRBV19 and TRBJ1-6; D is unclear. V was shortened by 7 bases and J by 8 bases, with 12 bases between the two germline ends. CDR3 length: 13 residues. Germline V gene data show CDR1 as LNHDA and CDR2 as SQIVND (reference sequence). In DNA, the CDR3 is TGTGCCAGTACGAGGAAGTTGGATTCACCCCTCCACTTT. It yields the protein CASTRKLDSPLHF.

This chain joins TRBV25-1 and TRBJ2-7; D gene uncertain. There are 12 residues in the CDR3. V shed 4 bases and J shed 4 bases, with 8 bases lying between them. Germline lookup yields CDR1 MGHDK and CDR2 SYGVNS. In nucleotides, the CDR3 is TGTGCCAGCAGTGGGGCCAGGTACGAGCAGTACTTC. Its protein product is CASSGARYEQYF.